This TCR beta chain was recovered during a study of shared clonotypes between healthy human individuals. Per germline, CDR1 SGHRS and CDR2 YFSETQ. The CDR3 loop spans 15 amino acids. The V end was cut by 4 bases, the J end by 4 bases, with 17 bases between. Sequencing was at deep level. The method was immunoSEQ multiplex PCR; TCRdb's version includes in-frame clones alone and lacks a portion of them. The sample has around 1.6 million clones; nearly 99% are singletons. All donors qualified as healthy HIV-negative adults and had experienced no recent acute infections or vaccinations. A CD45RA+ naive subset and a CD45RA-negative memory subset were split from CD4+ cells. This clone was detected once.

This TCR came from a man between 25 and 39 years old in good health. The chain has TRBV5-1 and TRBJ2-5; D is perhaps TRBD1 (6 bases). Source material: naive CD4+ T cells sorted from blood. The subset is: CD45RA+ positively selected. The CDR3 DNA is TGCGCCAGCAGCGTACAGGGCGGTATATCAGAGACCCAGTACTTC. Translation gives CASSVQGGISETQYF.